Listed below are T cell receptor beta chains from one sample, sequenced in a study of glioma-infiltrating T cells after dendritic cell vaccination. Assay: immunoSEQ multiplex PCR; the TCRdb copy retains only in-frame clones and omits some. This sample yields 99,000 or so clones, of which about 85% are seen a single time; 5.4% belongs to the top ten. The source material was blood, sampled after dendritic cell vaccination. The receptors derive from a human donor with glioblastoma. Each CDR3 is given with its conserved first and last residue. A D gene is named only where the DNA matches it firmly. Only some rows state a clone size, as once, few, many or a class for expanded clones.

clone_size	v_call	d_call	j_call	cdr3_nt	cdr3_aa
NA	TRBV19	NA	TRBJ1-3	TGTGCCAGTAGTATAGACCACAGACAGGCTGGAAACACCATATATTTT	CASSIDHRQAGNTIYF
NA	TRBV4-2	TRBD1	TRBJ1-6	TGTGCCAGCAGCCAGAGAAGGGACAGGGGACCTTCACCTCTCCACTTT	CASSQRRDRGPSPLHF
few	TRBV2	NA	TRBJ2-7	TGTGCCAGCAGTACGAGCTCCTACGAGCAGTACTTC	CASSTSSYEQYF
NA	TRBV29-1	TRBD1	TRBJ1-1	TGCAGCGCCGCGACAGGGTTCAACACTGAAGCTTTCTTT	CSAATGFNTEAFF
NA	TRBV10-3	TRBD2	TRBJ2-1	TGTGCCACTTACACTAGCGGGCCGATCGTGGGTGAGCAGTTCTTC	CATYTSGPIVGEQFF
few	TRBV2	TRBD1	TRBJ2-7	TGTGCCAGCAGGGGGACAGGGACGGGTGAGCAGTACTTC	CASRGTGTGEQYF
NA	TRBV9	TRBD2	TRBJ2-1	TGTGCCAGCAGCTCTCCCGGGACTACCTACAATGAGCAGTTCTTC	CASSSPGTTYNEQFF
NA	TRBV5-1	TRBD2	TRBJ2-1	TGCGCCAGCAGCTTGTATACTAGCGGGGGGGCCCGATACAATGAGCAGTTCTTC	CASSLYTSGGARYNEQFF
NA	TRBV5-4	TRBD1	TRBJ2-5	TGTGCCAGCAGCTCTTACATGACAGGGCAAGAGACCCAGTACTTC	CASSSYMTGQETQYF
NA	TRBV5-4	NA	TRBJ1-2	TGTGCCAGCAGCTCTAAGTCCGAGGGGGTTGGGTATGGCTACACCTTC	CASSSKSEGVGYGYTF
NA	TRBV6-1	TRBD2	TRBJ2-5	TGTGCCAGCAGTGAATGGAGGCGGGGGGTTAAAGAGACCCAGTACTTC	CASSEWRRGVKETQYF
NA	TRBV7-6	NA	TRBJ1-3	TGTGCCAGCAGCTTAGCAAGTTCACTTAACTCTGGAAACACCATATATTTT	CASSLASSLNSGNTIYF
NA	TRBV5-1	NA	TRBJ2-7	TGCGCCAGCAGCTCCCCGACTACGGCTGCCTACGAGCAGTACTTC	CASSSPTTAAYEQYF
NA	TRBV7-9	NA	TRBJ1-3	TGTGCCAGCAGCCAACTGCCGATCTCTGGAAACACCATATATTTT	CASSQLPISGNTIYF
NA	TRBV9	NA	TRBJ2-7	TGTGCCAGCAGCGCAGGGTACGGGTCCTACGAGCAGTACTTC	CASSAGYGSYEQYF
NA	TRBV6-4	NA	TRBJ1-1	TGTGCCAGCAGCGCCGGAGTGAACACTGAAGCTTTCTTT	CASSAGVNTEAFF
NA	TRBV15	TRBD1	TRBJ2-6	TGTGCCACCAGCAGGGACAGGGTTAGTTCCAACGTCCTGACTTTC	CATSRDRVSSNVLTF
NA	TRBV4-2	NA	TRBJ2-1	TGTGCCAGCAGCCCCCCCGGGCTAGCAAATTCCAATGAGCAGTTCTTC	CASSPPGLANSNEQFF